This T cell receptor beta chain was sequenced during a study of shared clonotypes between healthy human individuals. Measured with immunoSEQ multiplex PCR; TCRdb has only the in-frame clones, and not every one. The table has about 770,000 clones, approximately 72% seen once; the top ten hold under 2%. This clone was detected only once. The target antigen is unknown. There are 19 residues in the CDR3. CDR1 and CDR2 (germline): SQVTM, ANQGSEA. V lost 4 bases to trimming and J lost 3 bases, with 30 bases between them. All donors were Caucasian adults living in Nashville, Tennessee. Into CD45RA+ naive and CD45RA-negative memory subsets, the CD4+ cells were split. The study, taken as a whole, reports: Sampling covered nothing but blood. Tissue TCR repertoires likely differ from those found in blood.

The clonotype comes from a young woman in good health. J is TRBJ2-5 and V is TRBV29-1; TRBD2 might be the D (6 bases). Sequencing used memory CD4+ T cells sorted from blood. The sample's subset: CD45RA-negative fraction. This CDR3 is CSVGPAKTRRRAGKETQYF. In nucleotides, the CDR3 is TGCAGCGTTGGTCCCGCTAAAACCCGAAGGAGGGCGGGTAAAGAGACCCAGTACTTC. The whole variable domain, remainder taken from reference TRBV29-1 and TRBJ2-5, is SAVISQKPSRDICQRGTSLTIQCQVDSQVTMMFWYRQQPGQSLTLIATANQGSEATYESGFVIDKFPISRPNLTFSTLTVSNMSPEDSSIYLCSVGPAKTRRRAGKETQYFGPGTRLLVL.